This T cell receptor (beta chain) was sequenced for a study of blood T cell repertoires in COVID-19. Study-level information: Researchers got acute and convalescent COVID-19 samples from the United States, Italy and Spain. The analysed material was cDNA or gDNA that came from T cells, B-cell-depleted T cells, or PBMCs.

Authors' processing steps: Scientists estimated how many nucleated cells there were by amplifying reference gene primers. Sequencing used immunoSEQ multiplex PCR; TCRdb keeps in-frame clones, though not all of them. The V and J calls and clone size were taken over from that table, and D and trimming were inferred from the DNA. This table has approximately 190,000 clones, roughly 88% appearing once. V lost 7 bases and J 3 bases, leaving 19 bases between the germline ends. Germline V gives CDR1 MNHEY, CDR2 SMNVEV (reference sequence). The CDR3 loop spans 15 amino acids. What was sequenced was peripheral blood. V gene TRBV27 combines with J gene TRBJ2-7; the D is unclear. The sequence was collected from a woman in her thirties or forties who had recovered from COVID-19. The CDR3 region has the DNA TGTGCCAGCACCCTCCGGCCGGAGAGGATCTACGAGCAGTACTTC. Its protein is CASTLRPERIYEQYF.